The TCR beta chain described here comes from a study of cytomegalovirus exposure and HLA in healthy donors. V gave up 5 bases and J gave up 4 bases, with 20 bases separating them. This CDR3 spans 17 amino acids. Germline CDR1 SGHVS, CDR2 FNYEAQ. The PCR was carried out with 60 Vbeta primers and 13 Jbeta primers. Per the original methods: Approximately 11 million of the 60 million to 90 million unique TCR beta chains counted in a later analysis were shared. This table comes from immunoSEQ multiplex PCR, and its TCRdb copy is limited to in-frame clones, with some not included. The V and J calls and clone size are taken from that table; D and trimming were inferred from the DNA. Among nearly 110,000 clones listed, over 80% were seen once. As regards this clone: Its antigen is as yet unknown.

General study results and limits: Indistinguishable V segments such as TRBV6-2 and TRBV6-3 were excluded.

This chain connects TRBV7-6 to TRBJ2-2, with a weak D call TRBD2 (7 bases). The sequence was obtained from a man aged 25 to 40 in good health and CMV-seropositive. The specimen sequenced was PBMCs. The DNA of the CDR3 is TGTGCCAGCAGCCCTCCATTAGGGGGGGCGGGCACCGGGGAGCTGTTTTTT. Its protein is CASSPPLGGAGTGELFF.